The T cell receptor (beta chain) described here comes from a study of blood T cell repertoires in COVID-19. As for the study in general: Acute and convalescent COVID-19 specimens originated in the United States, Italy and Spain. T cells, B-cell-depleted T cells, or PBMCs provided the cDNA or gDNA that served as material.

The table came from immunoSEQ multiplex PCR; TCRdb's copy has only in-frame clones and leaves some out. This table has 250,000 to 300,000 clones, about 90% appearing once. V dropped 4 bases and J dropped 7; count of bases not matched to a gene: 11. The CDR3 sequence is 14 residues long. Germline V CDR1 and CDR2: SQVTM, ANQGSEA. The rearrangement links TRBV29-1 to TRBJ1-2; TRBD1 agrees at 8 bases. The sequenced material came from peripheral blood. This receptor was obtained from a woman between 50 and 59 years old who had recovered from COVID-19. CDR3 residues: CSVGTGHASGGYTF. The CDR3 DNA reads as TGCAGCGTTGGGACAGGGCATGCTTCGGGTGGCTACACCTTC.